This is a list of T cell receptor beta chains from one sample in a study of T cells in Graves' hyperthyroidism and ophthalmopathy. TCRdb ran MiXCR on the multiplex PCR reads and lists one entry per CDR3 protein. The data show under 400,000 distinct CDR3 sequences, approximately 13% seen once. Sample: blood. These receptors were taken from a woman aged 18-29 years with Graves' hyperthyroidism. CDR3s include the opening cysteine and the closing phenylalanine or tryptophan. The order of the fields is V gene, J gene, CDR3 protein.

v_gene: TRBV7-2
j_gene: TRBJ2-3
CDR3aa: CASSSPSADTQYF

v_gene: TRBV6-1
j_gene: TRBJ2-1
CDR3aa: CASTKSQGRDEQFF

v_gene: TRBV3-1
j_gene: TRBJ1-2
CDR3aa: CASSHGVGRTTNGYTF

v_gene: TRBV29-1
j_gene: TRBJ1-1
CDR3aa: CSSSAQGMNTEAFF

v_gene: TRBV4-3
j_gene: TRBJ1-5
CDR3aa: CASSPGVSSNQPQHF

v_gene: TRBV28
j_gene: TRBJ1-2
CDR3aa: CASSRQGEGYGYTF

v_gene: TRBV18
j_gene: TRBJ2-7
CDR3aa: CASSPDRSTYEQYF

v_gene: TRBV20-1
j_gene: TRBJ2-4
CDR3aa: CSARLRLAGSRVGIQYF

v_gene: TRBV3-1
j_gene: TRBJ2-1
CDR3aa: CASSQGVGRAGGEQFF

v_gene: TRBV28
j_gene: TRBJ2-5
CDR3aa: CASTQDTGETQYF

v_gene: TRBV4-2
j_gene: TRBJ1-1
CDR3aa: CASSHYRGDRGRDTEAFF

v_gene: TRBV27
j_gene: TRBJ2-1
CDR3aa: CASRLGHNEQFF

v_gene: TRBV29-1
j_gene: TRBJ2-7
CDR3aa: CSVEDLGDAQYF

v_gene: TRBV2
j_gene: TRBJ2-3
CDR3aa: CASSSHDSAGTDTQYF

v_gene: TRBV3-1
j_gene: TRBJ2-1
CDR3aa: CASSPRGYNEQFF

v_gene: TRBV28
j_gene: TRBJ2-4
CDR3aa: CASSLWDLRGLAKNIQYF

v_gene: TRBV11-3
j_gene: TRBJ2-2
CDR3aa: CASSFSPLTGPLDTGELFF

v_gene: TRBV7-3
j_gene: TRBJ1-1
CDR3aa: CASSLIRLNTEAFF

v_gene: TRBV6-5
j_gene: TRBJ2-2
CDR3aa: CASSYLERTPRGELFF

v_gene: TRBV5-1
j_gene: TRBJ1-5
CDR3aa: CASSPTMSGAADQPQHF

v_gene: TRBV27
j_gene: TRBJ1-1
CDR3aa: CASSKSRGDSATAEAFF

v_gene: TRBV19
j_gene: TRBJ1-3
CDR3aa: CASSVGEVSGNTIYF

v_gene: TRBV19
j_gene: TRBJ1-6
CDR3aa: CASSIYRRNSPLHF

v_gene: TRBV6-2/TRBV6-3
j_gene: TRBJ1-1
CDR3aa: CASSYSVWERGPEAFF

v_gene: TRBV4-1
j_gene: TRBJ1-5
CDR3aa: CASSQITGPNQPQHF

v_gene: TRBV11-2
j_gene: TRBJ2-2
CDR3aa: CASSLGRGRGPNTGELFF

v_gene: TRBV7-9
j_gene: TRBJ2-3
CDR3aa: CASSPGQGDTQYF

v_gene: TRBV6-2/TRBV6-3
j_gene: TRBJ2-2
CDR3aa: CASSPVGTGELFF

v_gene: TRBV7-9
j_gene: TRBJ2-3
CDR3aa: CASSSTHGLARDTQYF

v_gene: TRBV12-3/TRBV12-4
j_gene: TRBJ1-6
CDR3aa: CASTWSSYNSPLHF

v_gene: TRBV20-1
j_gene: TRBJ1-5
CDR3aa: CSVRRESNQPQHF

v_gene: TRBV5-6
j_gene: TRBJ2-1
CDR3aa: CASSLFAAPEGNEQFF

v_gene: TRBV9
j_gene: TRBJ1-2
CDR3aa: CASSAMHGYTF

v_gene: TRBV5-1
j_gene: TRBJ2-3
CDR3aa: CASESGGRDTQYF

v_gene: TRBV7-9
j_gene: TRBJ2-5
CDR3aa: CASSHRTAQETQYF

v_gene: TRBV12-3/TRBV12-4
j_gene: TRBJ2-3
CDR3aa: CASGDRGQTDTQYF

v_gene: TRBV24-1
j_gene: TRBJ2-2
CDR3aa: CATSGSTGYATGELFF

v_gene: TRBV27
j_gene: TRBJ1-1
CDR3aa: CASSFGQANTEAFF

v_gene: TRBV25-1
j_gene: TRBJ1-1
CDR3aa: CASSHTGGIATEAFF

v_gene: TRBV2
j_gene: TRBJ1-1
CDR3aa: CAGGNTEAFF

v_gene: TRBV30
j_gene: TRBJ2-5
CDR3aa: CAWSEGRGETQYF

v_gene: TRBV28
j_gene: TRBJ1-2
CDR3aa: CASIRGRTNYGYTF

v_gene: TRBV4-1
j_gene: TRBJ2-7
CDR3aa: CASSQVTTGLRQYF

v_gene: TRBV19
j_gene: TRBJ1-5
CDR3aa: CASSMGQGNQPQHF

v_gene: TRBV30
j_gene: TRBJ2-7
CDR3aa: CAWSSGPEQYF

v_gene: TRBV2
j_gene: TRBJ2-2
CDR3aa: CASSGGRVQRELFF